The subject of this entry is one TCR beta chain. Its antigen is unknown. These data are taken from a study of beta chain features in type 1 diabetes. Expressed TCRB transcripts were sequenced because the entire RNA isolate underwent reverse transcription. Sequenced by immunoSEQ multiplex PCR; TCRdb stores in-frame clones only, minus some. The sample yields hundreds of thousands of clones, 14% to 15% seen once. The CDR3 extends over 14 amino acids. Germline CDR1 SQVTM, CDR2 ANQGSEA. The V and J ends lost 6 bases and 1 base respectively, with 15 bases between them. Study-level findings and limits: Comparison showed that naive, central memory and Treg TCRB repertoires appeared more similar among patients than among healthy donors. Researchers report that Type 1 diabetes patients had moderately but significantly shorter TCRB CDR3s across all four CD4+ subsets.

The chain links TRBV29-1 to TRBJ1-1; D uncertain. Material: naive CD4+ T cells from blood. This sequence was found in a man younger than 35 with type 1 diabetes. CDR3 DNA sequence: TGCAGCGTGGTACTGCGGTTGGGGAACACTGAAGCTTTCTTT. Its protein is CSVVLRLGNTEAFF.